One sample yielded the 20 T cell receptor beta chains listed below, sequenced in a study of beta chain features in type 1 diabetes. Study conclusions and caveats: Among patients with Type 1 diabetes, TCRB CDR3s were moderately but significantly shorter in every one of the four CD4+ subsets.

Since all of the isolated RNA was reverse transcribed, expressed TCRB transcripts were what got sequenced. Sequenced by immunoSEQ multiplex PCR; TCRdb stores in-frame clones only, minus some. In the table there are under 400,000 clones, roughly 12% of which are singletons. These TCRs' antigens remain unknown. Sample: naive CD4+ T cells from blood. Receptor source: a woman aged 18-29 years with type 1 diabetes.

V and J are TRBV9 and TRBJ1-6; 9 nucleotides match TRBD1. Unmatched junction bases numbered 3, after V lost 0 bases and J lost 8 bases. This CDR3 is built from 15 residues. Germline V gene sequence: CDR1 SGDLS, CDR2 YYNGEE. The DNA for the CDR3 is TGTGCCAGCAGCGTAGGGGGGACAGGGTATTCACCCCTCCACTTT. Its protein product is CASSVGGTGYSPLHF.

CDR3 in DNA: TGTGCCAGTAAGGGGGTTTCCAATCAGCCCCAGCATTTT. It codes for CASKGVSNQPQHF. The chain couples TRBV19 to TRBJ1-5, with D tentatively TRBD1 (6 bases). In germline, CDR1 is LNHDA, CDR2 SQIVND (reference sequence). This CDR3 region has 13 residues. Trimming cost V 7 bases and J 3 bases, with 10 bases left between them.

This clone occurred once. The rearrangement joins TRBV27 to TRBJ2-1, with D perhaps TRBD1 (6 bases). The CDR3 totals 15 residues. The V end was cut by 5 bases, the J end by 2 bases, with 13 bases between. Germline-derived CDR1 and CDR2 are MNHEY and SMNVEV (reference sequence). Here the CDR3 reads CASSSNGQTYNEQFF. Written as DNA, the CDR3 is TGTGCCAGCAGTAGTAATGGACAGACCTACAATGAGCAGTTCTTC.

This clone was observed a few times. The chain recombines TRBV6-5 with TRBJ2-5, with 8 bases fitting TRBD1. CDR1 and CDR2 from the germline V gene are MNHEY and SVGAGI. CDR3 size: 13 residues. V was clipped by 6 bases and J by 5 bases; unmatched bases: 5. CDR3 sequence (DNA): TGTGCCAGCAGACGAACAGGGGGGGAGACCCAGTACTTC. It yields the protein CASRRTGGETQYF.

The gene calls are TRBV30 and TRBJ2-3; TRBD2 matches at 8 bases. With V trimmed by 3 bases and J by 0 bases, 5 bases remained unmatched. Germline V gene lookup returns CDR1 GTSNPN and CDR2 SVGIG (reference sequence). The CDR3 spans 15 residues. CDR3 nucleotides: TGTGCCTGGAGCTGGCCTAGCGGGAGCACAGATACGCAGTATTTT. It encodes CAWSWPSGSTDTQYF.

This clone was detected a few times. The chain combines TRBV18 with TRBJ2-7, with TRBD1 identical over 9 bases. This CDR3 region has 15 residues. Germline V gene sequence: CDR1 KGHSH, CDR2 LQKENI. Trimming at V came to 3 bases and at J to 2 bases, leaving 5 bases not matched to a gene. CDR3 residues: CASSPRDRATYEQYF. CDR3 bases: TGTGCCAGCTCACCCCGGGACAGGGCAACCTACGAGCAGTACTTC.

This clone has a handful of counts. The rearrangement links TRBV4-1 to TRBJ1-2; the D is unclear. V dropped 4 bases and J dropped 1 base, with 19 bases sitting between them. Looked up from germline, CDR1 is MGHRA and CDR2 is YSYEKL. The CDR3 is 17 amino acids. The CDR3 nucleotides are TGCGCCAGCAGCCTCCTTTACTGGGCAGAATTTAACTATGGCTACACCTTC. As protein: CASSLLYWAEFNYGYTF.

J is TRBJ1-4 and V is TRBV7-6; D ambiguous. Trimming pared 6 bases from V and 8 bases from J, leaving 16 bases between. This CDR3 has 14 residues. Germline V lookup: CDR1 SGHVS, CDR2 FNYEAQ. CDR3 residues: CASRPPGVGEKLFF. CDR3 coding DNA: TGTGCCAGCAGACCGCCGGGAGTTGGCGAAAAACTGTTTTTT.

This clone was detected only a few times. This chain connects TRBV28 to TRBJ2-7, with D tentatively TRBD1 (6 bases). CDR3 length: 12 amino acids. CDR1 MDHEN and CDR2 SYDVKM come from the germline V gene. Trimming took off 10 bases at V and 2 bases at J, with 12 bases between the two ends. CDR3 nucleotides: TGTGCCACATTTACAGGGACCTACGAGCAGTACTTC. Translating gives CATFTGTYEQYF. Looking up the rest from reference TRBV28 and TRBJ2-7 gives the full variable domain: DVKVTQSSRYLVKRTGEKVFLECVQDMDHENMFWYRQDPGLGLRLIYFSYDVKMKEKGDIPEGYSVSREKKERFSLILESASTNQTSMYLCATFTGTYEQYFGPGTRLTVT.

CDR3 nucleotide sequence: TGCGCCAGCAGCCAATCAACGGGACAGGGGGATGAAGCTTTCTTT. This sequence encodes CASSQSTGQGDEAFF. The chain joins TRBV4-1 to TRBJ1-1; 11 nucleotides align to TRBD1. The CDR3 spans 15 residues. Germline CDR1 is MGHRA and CDR2 is YSYEKL. With 2 bases clipped from V and 7 bases from J, the junction kept 6 bases outside the gene matches.

The sample holds a few counts of this clone. The chain joins TRBV7-9 to TRBJ2-1; D is possibly TRBD2 (5 bases). This CDR3 spans 15 amino acids. The V gene lost 5 bases and the J gene lost 0 bases, with 11 bases spanning the gap. In germline, CDR1 is SEHNR, CDR2 FQNEAQ (reference sequence). CDR3 sequence (DNA): TGTGCCAGCAGCGTACAGAGCGGCTCCTACAATGAGCAGTTCTTC. Translating gives CASSVQSGSYNEQFF.

The table lists this clone with a few counts. J is TRBJ2-1 and V is TRBV10-3; D perhaps matches TRBD2 (7 bases). Germline CDR1 and CDR2: ENHRY and SYGVKD. Trimming took 3 bases from V and 15 from J, leaving 18 bases between them. CDR3 length: 13 amino acids. CDR3 coding DNA: TGTGCCATCAGTGAAGCGGGGACACCCGTTAGGTTCTTC. As protein: CAISEAGTPVRFF.

A few counts support this clone. The chain recombines TRBV29-1 with TRBJ2-7; possible D gene TRBD2, 7 bases. V lost 5 bases and J lost 0, with 20 bases in between. This CDR3 comprises 16 residues. The germline CDR1 and CDR2 sequences are SQVTM and ANQGSEA. For the CDR3, the DNA is TGCAGCGTTCGGCGTTTCGCGGGGGCTAGCTCCTACGAGCAGTACTTC. Translated: CSVRRFAGASSYEQYF.

This chain links TRBV5-4 with TRBJ2-4; D is unclear. Germline V gene data show CDR1 as SGHNT and CDR2 as YYREEE (reference sequence). Trimming removed 1 base at V and 6 bases at J, with 11 bases between. CDR3 length: 14 residues. In DNA form, the CDR3 reads TGTGCCAGCAGCTTGAACAGTTTGGGAAACATTCAGTACTTC. Translating gives CASSLNSLGNIQYF.

CDR3 sequence: CSVSGANHQPQHF. The CDR3 DNA is TGCAGCGTTTCGGGAGCCAACCATCAGCCCCAGCATTTT. This sequence joins TRBV29-1 and TRBJ1-5; no definite D call. The CDR3 runs to 13 residues. V lost 5 bases, J lost 5 bases, and 13 bases lay in between. CDR1 is SQVTM and CDR2 is ANQGSEA in the germline V gene.

The chain is built from TRBV10-3 and TRBJ2-3, with TRBD1 matching over 7 bases. In germline, CDR1 is ENHRY, CDR2 SYGVKD. The junction had 19 bases not matched to a gene; V was cut back by 6 bases and J by 7 bases. This CDR3 contains 17 residues. The CDR3 bases are TGTGCCATCAGCCCGGCCGGGGCGGCAGGGGGAAGTCATACGCAGTATTTT. Its protein product is CAISPAGAAGGSHTQYF.

The rearrangement uses TRBV7-9 and TRBJ2-7; a weak D match, TRBD2 (6 bases). This CDR3 spans 18 amino acids. Trimming removed 1 base at V and 0 bases at J, with 19 bases between. The germline V gene encodes CDR1 SEHNR and CDR2 FQNEAQ (reference sequence). For the CDR3, the DNA is TGTGCCAGCAGCTTAGTTTTTGGCGCGGGGATGAGCTCCTACGAGCAGTACTTC. Protein product: CASSLVFGAGMSSYEQYF.

The chain uses TRBV30 and TRBJ1-1; TRBD1 is a possible D gene (6 bases). V was clipped by 3 bases and J by 4 bases, with 12 bases between them. The CDR3 is made up of 13 amino acids. The germline gives CDR1 GTSNPN, CDR2 SVGIG (reference sequence). CDR3 nucleotide sequence: TGTGCCTGGAGGGGAGGGGGGCCCACTGAAGCTTTCTTT. Translating it yields CAWRGGGPTEAFF.

This clone was observed a handful of times. The chain recombines TRBV5-4 with TRBJ2-1; 10 bases line up with TRBD2. The CDR3 runs 15 residues. Looked up from germline, CDR1 is SGHNT and CDR2 is YYREEE (reference sequence). V lost 3 bases, J lost 7 bases, and 7 bases stayed unmatched. The DNA of the CDR3 is TGTGCCAGCAGCTCTAAGCGGGGGGGCCCAAATGAGCAGTTCTTC. Translation gives CASSSKRGGPNEQFF.

The chain recombines TRBV19 with TRBJ2-1; D ambiguous. The germline CDR1 and CDR2 sequences are LNHDA and SQIVND (reference sequence). The CDR3 consists of 11 residues. The V gene lost 5 bases and the J gene lost 3 bases, with 2 bases spanning the gap. Here the CDR3 reads CASSRYNEQFF. The CDR3 bases are TGTGCCAGTAGTCGCTACAATGAGCAGTTCTTC.